These 29 T cell receptor beta chains share one sample of origin, sequenced in a study of blood T cell repertoires in COVID-19. The repertoire was sequenced with immunoSEQ multiplex PCR; TCRdb's copy has only in-frame clones and lacks some. The sample yields around 290,000 clones, about nine tenths seen once. What was sequenced was peripheral blood. These receptors all stem from a woman younger than 45 with COVID-19, enrolled during active disease.

CDR3 region: CASGMSYGVSPLHF. CDR3 DNA sequence: TGTGCCAGCGGCATGTCATATGGTGTTTCACCCCTCCACTTT. The chain recombines TRBV27 with TRBJ1-6; D gene ambiguous. CDR1 and CDR2 (germline): MNHEY, SMNVEV (reference sequence). V dropped 8 bases and J dropped 9 bases, with 17 bases sitting between them. The CDR3 loop spans 14 amino acids.

The chain uses TRBV11-2 and TRBJ1-6; 7 bases match TRBD1. With V trimmed by 4 bases and J by 7 bases, 10 bases remained unmatched. This CDR3 is 16 amino acids long. The V gene's germline CDR1 is SGHAT and CDR2 FQNNGV. CDR3 amino acids: CASSSNRGGKNSPLHF. CDR3 coding DNA: TGTGCCAGCAGCTCCAACAGGGGAGGAAAAAATTCACCCCTCCACTTT.

This chain links TRBV5-6 with TRBJ2-3; D might be TRBD2 (5 bases). The CDR3 runs 12 residues. V was trimmed by 4 bases and J by 4 bases, leaving 7 bases between them. Per germline, CDR1 SGHDT and CDR2 YYEEEE. DNA for the CDR3: TGTGCCAGCAGCGGGAGTGCAGATACGCAGTATTTT. This codes for CASSGSADTQYF.

The CDR3 bases are TGTGCCAGCAGGAGTTTGAGCACAGATACGCAGTATTTT. As protein: CASRSLSTDTQYF. The V call is TRBV2, the J call TRBJ2-3, with no clear D. The germline V gene has CDR1 SNHLY and CDR2 FYNNEI. The CDR3 loop spans 13 amino acids. The V gene lost 6 bases and the J gene lost 0 bases, with 7 bases spanning the gap.

The chain uses TRBV5-4 and TRBJ1-1; TRBD1 might be the D (6 bases). This CDR3 is 16 amino acids long. Germline CDR1 and CDR2: SGHNT and YYREEE (reference sequence). V dropped 4 bases and J dropped 3 bases, with 19 bases sitting between them. This CDR3 is CASSPGGGQRYTEAFF. DNA of the CDR3: TGTGCCAGCAGCCCGGGGGGTGGACAGAGGTACACTGAAGCTTTCTTT.

This chain connects TRBV30 to TRBJ2-2, with 8 positions matching TRBD2. The CDR3 length is 15 residues. V lost 0 bases and J lost 7; bases outside the gene matches: 7. Germline V gene sequence: CDR1 GTSNPN, CDR2 SVGIG (reference sequence). The CDR3 nucleotides read TGTGCCTGGAGTGTAACCCTAGCGGGTGTCGGGGAGCTGTTTTTT. Translated: CAWSVTLAGVGELFF.

The rearrangement uses TRBV4-2 and TRBJ1-4, with TRBD1 identical over 8 bases. Germline V gene data show CDR1 as LGHNA and CDR2 as YNFKEQ. This CDR3 spans 14 amino acids. Trimming removed 2 bases from V and 8 bases from J; junction bases left unmatched: 4. CDR3 sequence: CASSQTRTGEKLFF. DNA of the CDR3: TGTGCCAGCAGCCAAACCAGGACAGGGGAAAAACTGTTTTTT.

V is TRBV5-1 and J is TRBJ2-7, with D possibly matching TRBD1 (6 bases). V lost 2 bases and J 7 bases, leaving 10 bases between the germline ends. Germline V gene data show CDR1 as SGHRS and CDR2 as YFSETQ. This CDR3 has 12 residues. CDR3 residues: CASSLQGWEQYF. The CDR3 DNA reads TGCGCCAGCAGCTTACAGGGCTGGGAGCAGTACTTC.

This clone has just one count. The V call is TRBV19, the J call TRBJ1-5; the match to TRBD1 covers 7 bases. From germline, CDR1 is LNHDA and CDR2 SQIVND (reference sequence). The CDR3 contains 13 residues. Trimming at V came to 2 bases and at J to 5 bases, leaving 0 bases not matched to a gene. In DNA form, the CDR3 reads TGTGCCAGTAGTATACAGGGGGATCAGCCCCAGCATTTT. This gives the protein CASSIQGDQPQHF.

The CDR3 nucleotides read TGTGCCAGCAGCCCTTCACCGGGACAGGGGGGAGGAAACACCATATATTTT. It is translated as CASSPSPGQGGGNTIYF. The chain employs TRBV28 and TRBJ1-3; 11 bases fit TRBD1. V dropped 6 bases and J dropped 4; count of bases not matched to a gene: 11. In germline, CDR1 is MDHEN, CDR2 SYDVKM. The CDR3 extends over 17 amino acids.

The chain couples TRBV2 to TRBJ1-4; D remains unclear. Germline CDR1 and CDR2: SNHLY and FYNNEI. The CDR3 has 14 amino acids. Trimming left V 4 bases short and J 2 bases short, with 8 bases between. CDR3 residues: CASSVRGTNEKLFF. In DNA, the CDR3 is TGTGCCAGCAGTGTACGAGGGACTAATGAAAAACTGTTTTTT.

The chain carries TRBV27 and TRBJ2-7, with D possibly being TRBD1 (6 bases). The V gene lost 3 bases and the J gene lost 0 bases, with 12 bases spanning the gap. In germline, CDR1 is MNHEY, CDR2 SMNVEV (reference sequence). The CDR3 has 15 amino acids. The CDR3 DNA is TGTGCCAGCAGTTTTCTGGGACAAAGCTCCTACGAGCAGTACTTC. Translating it yields CASSFLGQSSYEQYF.

V usage is TRBV7-2 and J usage is TRBJ2-3; possible D gene TRBD1, 5 bases. V lost 5 bases, J lost 2 bases, and 8 bases lay in between. Germline CDR1 SGHTA, CDR2 FQGNSA. The CDR3 is made up of 13 amino acids. CDR3 in DNA: TGTGCCAGCAGCAAGGGGATCACAGATACGCAGTATTTT. Its translation is CASSKGITDTQYF. The variable domain in full, with the rest retrieved from reference TRBV7-2 and TRBJ2-3, is GAGVSQSPSNKVTEKGKDVELRCDPISGHTALYWYRQSLGQGLEFLIYFQGNSAPDKSGLPSDRFSAERTGGSVSTLTIQRTQQEDSAVYLCASSKGITDTQYFGPGTRLTVL.

The chain joins TRBV27 to TRBJ1-2, with D possibly TRBD1 on 5 matching bases. CDR3 length: 14 residues. In germline, CDR1 is MNHEY, CDR2 SMNVEV (reference sequence). The V end was cut by 4 bases, the J end by 1 base, with 10 bases between. CDR3 bases: TGTGCCAGCAGTTCCCTGACAGTTAACTATGGCTACACCTTC. It translates to CASSSLTVNYGYTF.

The V gene is TRBV10-1, the J gene TRBJ2-5, with D perhaps matching TRBD1 (6 bases). Germline V CDR1 and CDR2: WNHNN, SYGVQD (reference sequence). Trimming removed 8 bases from V and 1 base from J, with 23 bases in between. There are 17 residues in the CDR3. CDR3 protein: CASGGQDSIITQETQYF. The CDR3 DNA is TGCGCCAGCGGGGGTCAGGACAGCATAATAACCCAAGAGACCCAGTACTTC.

V and J are TRBV5-1 and TRBJ2-2; D perhaps matches TRBD1 (6 bases). The V end was cut by 1 base, the J end by 4 bases, with 8 bases between. This CDR3 region has 14 residues. Germline V lookup: CDR1 SGHRS, CDR2 YFSETQ. The CDR3 is CASSLRGSTGELFF. CDR3 nucleotides: TGCGCCAGCAGCTTGAGGGGGTCCACCGGGGAGCTGTTTTTT.

The J gene is TRBJ1-5, the V gene TRBV30; weak D call: TRBD1 (6 bases). The CDR3 runs 18 residues. Per the germline V gene, CDR1 is GTSNPN and CDR2 is SVGIG (reference sequence). Between the trimmed V and J ends, which lost 0 bases and 5 bases, there was a span of 23 bases. In DNA, the CDR3 is TGTGCCTGGAGTGTACCGCCGGGACACCCGAACCCTCATCAGCCCCAGCATTTT. It is translated as CAWSVPPGHPNPHQPQHF. Looking up the rest from reference TRBV30 and TRBJ1-5 gives the full variable domain: SQTIHQWPATLVQPVGSPLSLECTVEGTSNPNLYWYRQAAGRGLQLLFYSVGIGQISSEVPQNLSASRPQDRQFILSSKKLLLSDSGFYLCAWSVPPGHPNPHQPQHFGDGTRLSIL.

In DNA form, the CDR3 reads TGTGCCAGCAGTCCCGGGACTAGGCCCTACGAGCAGTACTTC. Amino acid sequence: CASSPGTRPYEQYF. This chain uses TRBV6-2 or TRBV6-3 with TRBJ2-7, with 8 bases that match TRBD2. CDR3 length equals 14 residues. The V gene's germline CDR1 is MNHEY and CDR2 SVGEGT. J lost 2 bases, V lost 5 bases, and 5 bases had no gene match.

The rearrangement links TRBV7-8 to TRBJ1-4; 11 nucleotides line up with TRBD1. Germline loops: CDR1 SGHVS, CDR2 FQNEAQ. V dropped 5 bases and J dropped 5; count of bases not matched to a gene: 4. The CDR3 has 15 residues. In DNA form, the CDR3 reads TGTGCCAGCAGCCAAGGGACAGGGGGAAATGAAAAACTGTTTTTT. This encodes CASSQGTGGNEKLFF.

The table lists this clone with a count of one. This chain joins TRBV6-1 and TRBJ1-5, with D hard to call. CDR1 is MNHNS, CDR2 SASEGT, per germline. The CDR3 is 13 residues long. Trimming left V 2 bases short and J 2 bases short, with 4 bases between. For the CDR3, the DNA is TGTGCCAGCAGTGAATTAGGCAATCAGCCCCAGCATTTT. It translates to CASSELGNQPQHF.

This chain joins TRBV19 and TRBJ1-2, with a tentative D call TRBD1 (6 bases). This CDR3 contains 14 residues. Germline lookup yields CDR1 LNHDA and CDR2 SQIVND (reference sequence). Trimming removed 6 bases at V and 0 bases at J, with 11 bases between. The CDR3 region is CASRLQGTNYGYTF. DNA of the CDR3: TGTGCCAGTAGGCTACAGGGTACTAACTATGGCTACACCTTC.

The V call is TRBV27, the J call TRBJ2-7; a possible D gene is TRBD1 (6 bases). Trimming cost V 5 bases and J 4 bases, with 18 bases left between them. The CDR3 has 15 amino acids. Germline V gene lookup returns CDR1 MNHEY and CDR2 SMNVEV (reference sequence). CDR3 residues: CASSLEQGRGYEQYF. In DNA, the CDR3 is TGTGCCAGCAGTCTCGAACAGGGTAGAGGATACGAGCAGTACTTC.

This chain connects TRBV12-5 to TRBJ2-1; the match to TRBD2 covers 7 bases. V lost 6 bases and J lost 7; bases outside the gene matches: 15. Germline CDR1 and CDR2: LGHNT and FRNRAP. The CDR3 is made up of 16 amino acids. The CDR3 protein is CASGLNRDYSTNEQFF. The CDR3, as DNA: TGTGCTAGTGGGCTGAACCGGGACTACTCTACGAATGAGCAGTTCTTC.

This chain links TRBV5-8 with TRBJ1-5, with a tentative D call TRBD1 (6 bases). The CDR3 runs to 16 residues. V gave up 1 base and J gave up 0 bases, with 11 bases separating them. Per germline, CDR1 SGHTS and CDR2 YDEGEE. In DNA form, the CDR3 reads TGTGCCAGCAGCTTGTCGGGGGGCTTTAGCAATCAGCCCCAGCATTTT. Translation gives CASSLSGGFSNQPQHF.

The CDR3 region has the DNA TGTGCCAGCAGATTTGACAGGGGCTATAATTCACCCCTCCACTTT. Amino acids: CASRFDRGYNSPLHF. This chain connects TRBV2 to TRBJ1-6; TRBD1 agrees at 8 bases. The junction had 4 bases not matched to a gene; V was cut back by 6 bases and J by 3 bases. Germline V CDR1 and CDR2: SNHLY, FYNNEI. The CDR3 loop spans 15 amino acids.

V usage is TRBV30 and J usage is TRBJ1-1; D may be TRBD1 (5 bases). The V end lost 3 bases, the J end lost 1 base, and 9 bases lay between the germline ends. CDR1 is GTSNPN, CDR2 SVGIG, per germline (reference sequence). CDR3 length: 13 residues. The CDR3 spells CAWRGDRNTEAFF. The CDR3 DNA is TGTGCCTGGAGGGGTGACAGGAACACTGAAGCTTTCTTT.

V and J are TRBV5-1 and TRBJ2-3, with D perhaps TRBD2 (6 bases). Trimming pared 4 bases from V and 4 bases from J, leaving 19 bases between. The CDR3 is 16 residues long. Germline CDR1 is SGHRS and CDR2 is YFSETQ. For the CDR3, the DNA is TGCGCCAGCAGCCGGACACGGAGGGCCCTTTCAGATACGCAGTATTTT. Protein sequence: CASSRTRRALSDTQYF.

The chain has TRBV19 and TRBJ2-7, with 12 bases identical to TRBD2. The V and J ends lost 4 bases and 6 bases, in that order; junction bases with no gene match: 7. The length of the CDR3 is 15 residues. CDR1 and CDR2 (germline): LNHDA, SQIVND (reference sequence). The DNA for the CDR3 is TGTGCCAGTAGTAAGACTAGCGGGAGCTTTAGCGAGCAGTACTTC. Translation: CASSKTSGSFSEQYF.

The count of this clone is one. The chain is built from TRBV5-5 and TRBJ2-5; a possible D gene is TRBD2 (5 bases). The V end lost 0 bases, the J end lost 5 bases, and 11 bases lay between the germline ends. The CDR3 spans 14 residues. CDR1 and CDR2 (germline): SGHKS, YYEKEE (reference sequence). CDR3 amino acids: CASSLEGVGETQYF. CDR3 bases: TGTGCCAGCAGCTTGGAGGGAGTAGGTGAGACCCAGTACTTC.